This T cell receptor (beta chain) was identified in a study of shared T cell receptors in the human thymus. Assay: immunoSEQ multiplex PCR; the TCRdb copy retains only in-frame clones and omits some. The sample lists more than 300,000 clones, over 90% occurring once. The clonotype was recovered from a human donor. The sample comprised thymocytes.

CDR3 sequence: CASSFSQGDTGELFF. CDR3 sequence (DNA): TGTGCCAGCAGCTTTTCGCAGGGGGACACCGGGGAGCTGTTTTTT. The chain is built from TRBV5-6 and TRBJ2-2; 7 nucleotides line up with TRBD1. This CDR3 comprises 15 residues. V lost 2 bases and J lost 3; bases outside the gene matches: 4. CDR1 is SGHDT, CDR2 YYEEEE, per germline.